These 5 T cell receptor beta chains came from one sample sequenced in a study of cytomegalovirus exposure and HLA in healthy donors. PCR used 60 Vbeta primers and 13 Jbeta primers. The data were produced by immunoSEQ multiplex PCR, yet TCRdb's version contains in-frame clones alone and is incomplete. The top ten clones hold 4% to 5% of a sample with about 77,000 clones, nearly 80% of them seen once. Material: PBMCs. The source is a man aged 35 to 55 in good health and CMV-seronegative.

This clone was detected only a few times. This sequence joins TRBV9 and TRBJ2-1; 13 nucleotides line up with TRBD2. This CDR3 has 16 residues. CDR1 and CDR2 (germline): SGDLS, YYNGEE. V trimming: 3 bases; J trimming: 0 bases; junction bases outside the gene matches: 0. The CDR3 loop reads CASSGTSGSSYNEQFF. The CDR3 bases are TGTGCCAGCAGCGGGACTAGCGGGAGCTCCTACAATGAGCAGTTCTTC.

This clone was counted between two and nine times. The CDR3 is CASSKYTGSGYTF. The CDR3 DNA reads TGTGCCAGTAGTAAGTACACAGGGAGTGGCTACACCTTC. The J gene is TRBJ1-2, the V gene TRBV19, with D maybe TRBD1 (6 bases). The V gene lost 4 bases and the J gene lost 7 bases, with 13 bases spanning the gap. Germline CDR1 LNHDA, CDR2 SQIVND (reference sequence). This CDR3 has 13 amino acids.

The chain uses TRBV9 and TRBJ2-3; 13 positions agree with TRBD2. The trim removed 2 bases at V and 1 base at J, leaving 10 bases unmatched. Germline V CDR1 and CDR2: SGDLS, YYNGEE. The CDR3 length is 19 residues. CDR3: CASSVGLAGASVGTDTQYF. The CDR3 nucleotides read TGTGCCAGCAGCGTCGGACTAGCGGGAGCGTCGGTGGGCACAGATACGCAGTATTTT.

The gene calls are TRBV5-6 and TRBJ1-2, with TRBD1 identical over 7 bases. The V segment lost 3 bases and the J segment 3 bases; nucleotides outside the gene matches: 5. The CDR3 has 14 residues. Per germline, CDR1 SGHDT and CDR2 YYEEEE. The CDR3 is CASSSGQNHYGYTF. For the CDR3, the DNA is TGTGCCAGCAGCTCGGGACAGAATCACTATGGCTACACCTTC.

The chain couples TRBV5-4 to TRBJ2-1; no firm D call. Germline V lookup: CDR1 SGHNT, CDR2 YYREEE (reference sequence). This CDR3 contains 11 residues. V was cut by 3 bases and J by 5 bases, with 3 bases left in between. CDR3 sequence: CASSSDNEQFF. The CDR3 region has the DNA TGTGCCAGCAGCTCGGACAATGAGCAGTTCTTC.